The 4 T cell receptor beta chains below were found in one sample sequenced in a study of Ad26.COV2.S vaccination and SARS-CoV-2 variants (TCRdb year 2021). The library was obtained by the immunoSEQ multiplex PCR assay. In its TCRdb copy, this immuneACCESS table keeps in-frame sequences only and misses some clones. Where compared with another copy, unresolved V genes explain less than half of these, and the others have no known cause. The table for this sample lists almost 400,000 clones; about 88% of them were counted only once. About 1.9% of the sample comes from the top ten. This specimen's treatment or condition label, interpreted: 19 received Ad26.COV2.S at low or high dose, single or two shots; roughly five received placebo; per-sample allocation not given. For vaccine and placebo recipients, repertoires were sequenced using samples collected on day 63 after the first injection. The sample in question was peripheral blood, obtained in a trial of Ad26.COV2.S vaccine versus placebo. These receptors came from a person aged 18-60 years who received the Ad26.COV2.S COVID-19 vaccine or a placebo.

This chain links TRBV19 with TRBJ2-3, with D possibly TRBD2 on 6 matching bases. V was clipped by 3 bases and J by 3 bases, with 13 bases between them. CDR1 and CDR2 from the germline V gene are LNHDA and SQIVND (reference sequence). The CDR3 contains 15 residues. The CDR3 here is CASSMGGGRTDTQYF. DNA for the CDR3: TGTGCCAGTAGTATGGGAGGCGGACGAACAGATACGCAGTATTTT.

The V and J genes are TRBV7-9 and TRBJ1-2; a weak D match, TRBD1 (6 bases). The CDR3 is made up of 13 amino acids. V was trimmed by 8 bases and J by 8 bases, leaving 18 bases between them. Germline V gene sequence: CDR1 SEHNR, CDR2 FQNEAQ (reference sequence). The CDR3 region is CASDPGAAAGYTF. Here the CDR3 DNA reads TGTGCCAGCGATCCAGGGGCTGCCGCGGGCTACACCTTC. The whole variable domain, filled in from reference TRBV7-9 and TRBJ1-2, reads DTGVSQNPRHKITKRGQNVTFRCDPISEHNRLYWYRQTLGQGPEFLTYFQNEAQLEKSRLLSDRFSAERPKGSFSTLEIQRTEQGDSAMYLCASDPGAAAGYTFGSGTRLTVV.

The chain has TRBV3-1 (or the pseudogene TRBV3-2) and TRBJ2-1; D call uncertain. Trimming stripped 1 base from V and 0 bases from J, with 10 bases between. Germline values: CDR1 LGHDT, CDR2 YNNKEL (reference sequence). The CDR3 is made up of 16 amino acids. The CDR3, as DNA: TGTGCCAGCAGCCAAGGAAAACTGAGCTCCTACAATGAGCAGTTCTTC. This codes for CASSQGKLSSYNEQFF.

The rearrangement uses TRBV6-5 and TRBJ1-1; tentatively, D is TRBD1 (5 bases). CDR1 and CDR2 from the germline V gene are MNHEY and SVGAGI. The CDR3 extends over 13 amino acids. V was trimmed by 6 bases and J by 1 base, leaving 9 bases between them. DNA of the CDR3: TGTGCCAGCAGACCAGACAGGAACACTGAAGCTTTCTTT. Translation: CASRPDRNTEAFF.